These T cell receptor beta chains were read from a single sample in a study of cytomegalovirus exposure and HLA in healthy donors. Some clones are missing from TCRdb's copy, which holds only in-frame ones; the method was immunoSEQ multiplex PCR. The table records more than 75,000 clones, approximately 90% of them present only once. Sequencing input: PBMCs. The receptor set was obtained from a man younger than 35 in good health and CMV-seronegative. Each CDR3 is given with its conserved first and last residue. The order of the fields is J gene, D gene, V gene, clone size, CDR3 protein, CDR3 DNA. D genes are given only for firm matches. Not all rows give a size; the values are once, few, many and, for expanded clones, a class.

J gene: TRBJ2-3; D gene: -; V gene: TRBV7-2; clone size: once; CDR3 protein: CASSLSHRVRTDTQYF; CDR3 DNA: TGTGCCAGCAGCTTATCTCATCGCGTACGCACAGATACGCAGTATTTT
J gene: TRBJ2-3; D gene: -; V gene: TRBV7-9; clone size: -; CDR3 protein: CASSLGWGGADTQYF; CDR3 DNA: TGTGCCAGCAGCTTAGGGTGGGGGGGCGCAGATACGCAGTATTTT
J gene: TRBJ2-7; D gene: TRBD1; V gene: TRBV5-1; clone size: -; CDR3 protein: CASSLRPPPVVVSGGVVF; CDR3 DNA: TGCGCCAGCAGCTTGCGACCACCCCCGGTTGTTGTTTCAGGGGGCGTCGTCTTC
J gene: TRBJ1-1; D gene: TRBD1; V gene: TRBV6-6; clone size: -; CDR3 protein: CASSYSKTGPTEAFF; CDR3 DNA: TGTGCCAGCAGTTACTCCAAGACAGGGCCCACTGAAGCTTTCTTT
J gene: TRBJ2-1; D gene: TRBD2; V gene: TRBV27; clone size: once; CDR3 protein: CASSSGAPSDEQFF; CDR3 DNA: TGTGCCAGCAGTAGCGGGGCTCCCTCCGATGAGCAGTTCTTC
J gene: TRBJ2-7; D gene: TRBD2; V gene: TRBV4-2; clone size: -; CDR3 protein: CASSQEGAGRSYEQYF; CDR3 DNA: TGTGCCAGCAGCCAAGAAGGAGCGGGACGATCCTACGAGCAGTACTTC
J gene: TRBJ2-3; D gene: -; V gene: TRBV12-2; clone size: -; CDR3 protein: CASRLSQHKREGSTDTQYF; CDR3 DNA: TGTGCAAGTCGCTTATCCCAACACAAGCGGGAGGGTTCGACAGATACGCAGTATTTT
J gene: TRBJ2-7; D gene: TRBD1; V gene: TRBV29-1; clone size: -; CDR3 protein: CSAAPRQGSSYEQYF; CDR3 DNA: TGCAGCGCCGCACCCCGACAGGGGAGCTCCTACGAGCAGTACTTC
J gene: TRBJ2-1; D gene: -; V gene: TRBV11-2; clone size: -; CDR3 protein: CASSLDLGRVQFF; CDR3 DNA: TGTGCCAGCAGCTTAGATTTGGGGCGAGTTCAGTTCTTC
J gene: TRBJ1-6; D gene: TRBD1; V gene: TRBV28; clone size: -; CDR3 protein: CASRQQGASSYNSPLHF; CDR3 DNA: TGTGCCAGCAGACAGCAGGGGGCCAGCTCCTATAATTCACCCCTCCACTTT
J gene: TRBJ2-4; D gene: -; V gene: TRBV5-4; clone size: -; CDR3 protein: CASSLDLAKNIQYF; CDR3 DNA: TGTGCCAGCAGCTTGGACTTAGCCAAAAACATTCAGTACTTC
J gene: TRBJ2-1; D gene: TRBD2; V gene: TRBV30; clone size: -; CDR3 protein: CAWNPPRASGKLVEQFF; CDR3 DNA: TGTGCCTGGAATCCCCCGAGGGCTAGCGGGAAATTGGTTGAGCAGTTCTTC
J gene: TRBJ2-1; D gene: TRBD2; V gene: TRBV7-9; clone size: -; CDR3 protein: CATEGASGRTVTVNEQFF; CDR3 DNA: TGTGCCACAGAAGGGGCTAGCGGGAGGACTGTCACTGTCAATGAGCAGTTCTTC
J gene: TRBJ2-3; D gene: TRBD2; V gene: TRBV5-1; clone size: -; CDR3 protein: CASSGGLAGGLHSTDTQYF; CDR3 DNA: TGCGCCAGCAGCGGGGGACTAGCGGGAGGGCTACATTCCACAGATACGCAGTATTTT
J gene: TRBJ1-1; D gene: TRBD1; V gene: TRBV6-5; clone size: -; CDR3 protein: CASSLDRTEAFF; CDR3 DNA: TGTGCCAGCAGTTTGGACAGGACTGAAGCTTTCTTT
J gene: TRBJ2-7; D gene: -; V gene: TRBV29-1; clone size: -; CDR3 protein: CSVTDRVGDEQYF; CDR3 DNA: TGCAGCGTTACGGACAGAGTTGGGGACGAGCAGTACTTC
J gene: TRBJ2-1; D gene: TRBD1; V gene: TRBV6-5; clone size: -; CDR3 protein: CASISTGQGVRKQFF; CDR3 DNA: TGTGCCAGCATCAGTACGGGACAGGGGGTTAGGAAGCAGTTCTTC
J gene: TRBJ2-1; D gene: TRBD2; V gene: TRBV28; clone size: -; CDR3 protein: CASSLTSGRVNEQFF; CDR3 DNA: TGTGCCAGCAGTCTTACTAGCGGGAGGGTCAATGAGCAGTTCTTC
J gene: TRBJ2-3; D gene: -; V gene: TRBV7-6; clone size: -; CDR3 protein: CASSLASGGIGDTQYF; CDR3 DNA: TGTGCCAGCAGCTTAGCTTCTGGCGGGATTGGGGATACGCAGTATTTT
J gene: TRBJ2-2; D gene: TRBD2; V gene: TRBV5-4; clone size: -; CDR3 protein: CASSFSRLAGGTNTGELFF; CDR3 DNA: TGTGCCAGCAGCTTCAGCAGACTAGCGGGAGGGACGAACACCGGGGAGCTGTTTTTT
J gene: TRBJ1-5; D gene: -; V gene: TRBV7-2; clone size: -; CDR3 protein: CASSLALPGDNQPQHF; CDR3 DNA: TGTGCCAGCAGCTTAGCGCTACCAGGGGACAATCAGCCCCAGCATTTT
J gene: TRBJ2-1; D gene: TRBD2; V gene: TRBV7-9; clone size: -; CDR3 protein: CASSLRSSGISSYNEQFF; CDR3 DNA: TGTGCCAGCAGCTTAAGGTCTAGCGGAATCAGCTCCTACAATGAGCAGTTCTTC
J gene: TRBJ2-1; D gene: -; V gene: TRBV9; clone size: -; CDR3 protein: CASSLGLSASSYNEQFF; CDR3 DNA: TGTGCCAGCAGCTTAGGACTATCAGCTAGCTCCTACAATGAGCAGTTCTTC
J gene: TRBJ2-1; D gene: TRBD2; V gene: TRBV19; clone size: -; CDR3 protein: CASSPGAGGTYNEQFF; CDR3 DNA: TGTGCCAGTAGTCCGGGGGCGGGAGGGACCTACAATGAGCAGTTCTTC
J gene: TRBJ2-1; D gene: TRBD2; V gene: TRBV4-2; clone size: -; CDR3 protein: CASSHGRVAGGAYNEQFF; CDR3 DNA: TGTGCCAGCAGCCACGGTCGGGTAGCGGGAGGGGCCTACAATGAGCAGTTCTTC
J gene: TRBJ1-2; D gene: -; V gene: TRBV18; clone size: -; CDR3 protein: CASSPSHRDGYTF; CDR3 DNA: TGTGCCAGCTCACCGTCCCACAGGGATGGCTACACCTTC
J gene: TRBJ2-7; D gene: -; V gene: TRBV5-6; clone size: -; CDR3 protein: CASSLFVSSYEQYF; CDR3 DNA: TGTGCCAGCAGCTTGTTTGTGAGCTCCTACGAGCAGTACTTC
J gene: TRBJ2-5; D gene: TRBD2; V gene: TRBV6-1; clone size: -; CDR3 protein: CASSGSGLLMETQYF; CDR3 DNA: TGTGCCAGCAGTGGTAGCGGGCTCCTGATGGAGACCCAGTACTTC
J gene: TRBJ1-5; D gene: TRBD1; V gene: TRBV29-1; clone size: -; CDR3 protein: CSAGQGPNQPQHF; CDR3 DNA: TGCAGCGCGGGACAGGGCCCCAATCAGCCCCAGCATTTT
J gene: TRBJ2-7; D gene: TRBD1; V gene: TRBV16; clone size: -; CDR3 protein: CASSPRDRVYEQYF; CDR3 DNA: TGTGCCAGCAGCCCGCGAGACAGGGTCTACGAGCAGTACTTC
J gene: TRBJ2-7; D gene: TRBD1; V gene: TRBV4-1; clone size: -; CDR3 protein: CASSQPGQVLWGSYEQYF; CDR3 DNA: TGCGCCAGCAGCCAGCCGGGACAGGTACTCTGGGGCTCCTACGAGCAGTACTTC
J gene: TRBJ1-2; D gene: -; V gene: TRBV5-1; clone size: -; CDR3 protein: CASSLEPGGRDGYTF; CDR3 DNA: TGCGCCAGCAGCTTAGAACCGGGAGGTAGAGATGGCTACACCTTC
J gene: TRBJ2-7; D gene: -; V gene: TRBV28; clone size: -; CDR3 protein: CASSRPGEQYF; CDR3 DNA: TGTGCCAGCAGCCGCCCGGGGGAGCAGTACTTC
J gene: TRBJ2-1; D gene: -; V gene: TRBV9; clone size: -; CDR3 protein: CASSVAGAYNEQFF; CDR3 DNA: TGTGCCAGCAGCGTAGCAGGGGCCTACAATGAGCAGTTCTTC
J gene: TRBJ2-3; D gene: TRBD2; V gene: TRBV6-6; clone size: -; CDR3 protein: CASSDSGLALTDTQYF; CDR3 DNA: TGTGCCAGCAGTGACTCGGGACTAGCGTTGACAGATACGCAGTATTTT
J gene: TRBJ2-4; D gene: TRBD1; V gene: TRBV6-5; clone size: once; CDR3 protein: CASSWDRGQNIQYF; CDR3 DNA: TGTGCCAGCAGTTGGGACAGGGGGCAAAACATTCAGTACTTC
J gene: TRBJ1-2; D gene: -; V gene: TRBV6-5; clone size: -; CDR3 protein: CASSYPNNYGYTF; CDR3 DNA: TGTGCCAGCAGTTACCCTAATAACTATGGCTACACCTTC
J gene: TRBJ1-3; D gene: -; V gene: TRBV5-1; clone size: -; CDR3 protein: CASSLAFPGTPGNTIYF; CDR3 DNA: TGCGCCAGCAGCTTGGCCTTCCCAGGGACACCTGGAAACACCATATATTTT
J gene: TRBJ1-2; D gene: -; V gene: TRBV5-4; clone size: few; CDR3 protein: CASSLDADISPDTF; CDR3 DNA: TGTGCCAGCAGCTTGGATGCGGACATCTCCCCCGACACCTTC
J gene: TRBJ1-4; D gene: -; V gene: TRBV19; clone size: -; CDR3 protein: CASNNRLAEKLFF; CDR3 DNA: TGTGCCAGTAATAACAGGCTGGCGGAAAAACTGTTTTTT
J gene: TRBJ2-2; D gene: TRBD2; V gene: TRBV4-3; clone size: -; CDR3 protein: CASSQDWAGANTGELFF; CDR3 DNA: TGCGCCAGCAGCCAAGATTGGGCGGGGGCGAACACCGGGGAGCTGTTTTTT
J gene: TRBJ2-3; D gene: TRBD1; V gene: TRBV27; clone size: once; CDR3 protein: CASSFFRPGQGSGDTQYF; CDR3 DNA: TGTGCCAGCAGTTTTTTCCGCCCGGGACAGGGTTCGGGAGATACGCAGTATTTT
J gene: TRBJ2-2; D gene: -; V gene: TRBV7-9; clone size: -; CDR3 protein: CASSLTGTNTGELFF; CDR3 DNA: TGTGCCAGCAGCCTCACAGGGACGAACACCGGGGAGCTGTTTTTT
J gene: TRBJ2-5; D gene: -; V gene: TRBV6-5; clone size: -; CDR3 protein: CASSYFGSWGRETQYF; CDR3 DNA: TGTGCCAGCAGTTACTTTGGGTCGTGGGGGCGAGAGACCCAGTACTTC